Reported below is one T cell receptor (beta chain). The CDR3 is 16 residues long. Germline loops: CDR1 MNHEY, CDR2 SMNVEV (reference sequence). Trimming took 4 bases from V and 2 from J; bases not matched to a gene: 9. The sample belongs to a study of shared T cell receptors in the human thymus. Sequencing was performed with immunoSEQ multiplex PCR; in TCRdb, only in-frame clones are kept and a portion is missing. Among 500,000 to 550,000 clones listed, about 84% were seen once. This sample was shared with a second study, whose subject was human thymus T cells.

The rearrangement uses TRBV27 and TRBJ2-7; 9 positions agree with TRBD2. The sequencing input was thymocytes. This clonotype originated in a boy under three years old with a congenital heart defect. CDR3 loop: CASSWVPLAGPYEQYF. CDR3 DNA sequence: TGTGCCAGCAGTTGGGTGCCACTAGCGGGCCCCTACGAGCAGTACTTC.